In this sample, the clone carrying this TCR beta chain turned up many times. Its antigen is still unknown. The data were taken from a study of regulatory T cells in long-lasting Graves disease. Arm-PCR of CDR3 regions and iRepertoire HTBI primers were used to build TCR beta libraries. TCRdb re-derived calls from the multiplex PCR reads in MiXCR, one entry per CDR3 protein. The data show fewer than 550,000 distinct CDR3 sequences, around a fifth seen once. Whole-study findings and limits: Patients with persistent disease showed a bias toward TRBV28, TRBJ1-2 and TRBJ2-5. Possibly, accuracy suffered from the small sample size. Newly diagnosed Graves' patients had higher TCR diversity than persistent ones. Tissue studied was limited to peripheral blood, excluding thyroid tissue.

Germline loops: CDR1 MNHEY, CDR2 SMNVEV (reference sequence). This CDR3 comprises 14 residues. V lost 2 bases, J lost 0 bases, and 7 bases lay in between. Specified time point: persistent/refractory GD, antithyroid drugs over 5 years with positive TRAb. Extracted PBMC RNA gave rise to the TCR library. The TCR comes from a female donor with Graves disease. Sequenced material: peripheral blood mononuclear cells (PBMCs), taken when the disease was refractory, from a patient treated with antithyroid drugs. The rearrangement uses TRBV27 and TRBJ2-5; D ambiguous. CDR3 amino acids: CASSLVGYQETQYF. The CDR3 bases are TGTGCCAGCAGTTTAGTTGGGTACCAAGAGACCCAGTACTTC.